The 2 T cell receptor beta chains in this list originate from one sample, sequenced in a study of shared clonotypes between healthy human individuals. Clones were read by immunoSEQ multiplex PCR, and TCRdb kept only the in-frame ones, dropping some. The table has hundreds of thousands of clones, around 86% seen once. Sequenced material: memory CD8+ T cells sorted from blood. Subset described: CD45RO+ cells pooled with CCR7-negative TemRA cells. Source of these receptors: a man between 18 and 35 years old in good health.

This chain connects TRBV4-1 to TRBJ2-3, with no clear D. The CDR3 covers 12 residues. Trimming removed 4 bases at V and 5 bases at J, with 7 bases between. Germline V gene sequence: CDR1 MGHRA, CDR2 YSYEKL. CDR3 sequence: CASSPPGDTQYF. The CDR3 DNA follows: TGCGCCAGCAGCCCCCCTGGAGATACGCAGTATTTT.

This clone was seen a single time. The J gene is TRBJ1-5, the V gene TRBV15; 7 bases line up with TRBD1. This CDR3 contains 13 residues. The V segment lost 8 bases and the J segment 7 bases; nucleotides outside the gene matches: 8. The germline V gene encodes CDR1 LNHNV and CDR2 YYDKDF (reference sequence). CDR3 DNA sequence: TGTGCCACCGCTTTTACAGGGGAACAGCCCCAGCATTTT. It is translated as CATAFTGEQPQHF.